Sequencing of this T cell receptor (beta chain) was carried out in a study of patients and donors after allogeneic stem cell transplantation. Germline V lookup: CDR1 DFQATT, CDR2 SNEGSKA (reference sequence). This CDR3 has 14 amino acids. V was pared by 3 bases and J by 1 base, with 12 bases between. TCRdb re-called the RT-PCR reads with MiXCR, one entry per CDR3 protein. The repertoire has approximately 220,000 distinct CDR3 sequences, 38% of them found once; the top ten carry 11%. This clonotype was detected a few times. The TCR originated in a human donor who was either an allogeneic HSCT recipient or a stem cell or donor lymphocyte infusion donor (not recorded which). It is not recorded whose cells these are; they may come from a transplant donor. The sample comprised blood, either unsorted or a sorted T cell fraction (not recorded which). The V and J genes are TRBV20-1 and TRBJ1-1; a weak D match, TRBD1 (6 bases). This CDR3 reads CSARVRGWNTEAFF. For the CDR3, the DNA is TGCAGTGCTAGGGTTAGGGGGTGGAACACTGAAGCTTTCTTT.